This TCR beta chain was recovered during a study of blood T cell repertoires in COVID-19. The wider study: Samples taken during acute and convalescent COVID-19 were collected in the United States, Italy and Spain. PBMCs, B-cell-depleted T cells, or T cells were the source of the cDNA or gDNA that made up the material.

Seattle enrolled patients during active infection and tracked them longitudinally. In the authors' methods: Estimation of nucleated cell counts relied on the amplification of reference gene primers. The table came from immunoSEQ multiplex PCR; TCRdb's copy has only in-frame clones and leaves some out. That table furnishes V, J and clone size, whereas the DNA furnished D and trimming. The sample lists some 120,000 clones, 92% seen once, with about 2% in the top ten. V gave up 6 bases and J gave up 4 bases; unmatched junction bases: 13. Germline CDR1 and CDR2: MNHEY and SMNVEV (reference sequence). The CDR3 is made up of 16 amino acids.

Sequencing used peripheral blood. The clonotype originates from a man over 45 with COVID-19, enrolled during active disease. The chain couples TRBV27 to TRBJ2-7, with 9 positions matching TRBD2. The CDR3 DNA reads as TGTGCCAGCAGGAGGACGTCGACTAGCGGCAATTACGAGCAGTACTTC. It yields the protein CASRRTSTSGNYEQYF.